This T cell receptor (beta chain) was identified during a study of shared clonotypes between healthy human individuals. Study background: Three CD4 naive, three CD4 memory, two CD8 naive and one CD8 memory plate were used per donor.

The DNA input per sorted-subset replicate PCR was about 0.2 ug, corresponding to some 27,000 T cell genomes. This table comes from immunoSEQ multiplex PCR, and its TCRdb copy is limited to in-frame clones, with some not included. The profile shows hundreds of thousands of clones, about three quarters of them singletons. Only Caucasian adults living in Nashville, Tennessee made up the donor group. The study separated CD4+ cells into CD45RA+ naive and CD45RA-negative memory subsets. Germline V CDR1 and CDR2: WNHNN, SYGVQD (reference sequence). With 2 bases removed from V and 2 bases from J, the gap between germline ends came to 4 bases. The CDR3 loop spans 12 amino acids.

Input material: memory CD4+ T cells sorted from blood. Subset indicated: CD45RA-negative fraction. This chain uses TRBV10-1 with TRBJ2-7; D is unclear. The TCR comes from a woman aged 25-40 years in good health. CDR3 amino acids: CASSEGPYEQYF. CDR3 bases: TGCGCCAGCAGTGAGGGGCCCTACGAGCAGTACTTC.